A single sample is the source of the 5 T cell receptor beta chains below, sequenced in a study of neurological immune-mediated disorders. Via MiXCR, TCRdb re-called the 5' RACE reads, giving one row per CDR3 protein. The sample contains fewer than 75,000 distinct CDR3 sequences, roughly 4.5% of which appear only once. Material: PBMCs. The source is a man aged 30 to 39 with multiple sclerosis.

This clonotype was counted many times. The gene calls are TRBV20-1 and TRBJ1-4; D uncertain. The ends were cut back, 1 base at V and 4 bases at J, with 1 base in the middle. The germline CDR1 and CDR2 sequences are DFQATT and SNEGSKA (reference sequence). The CDR3 has 11 amino acids. The CDR3 reads CSARVNEKLFF. In DNA, the CDR3 is TGCAGTGCTAGAGTTAATGAAAAACTGTTTTTT.

In this sample, this clonotype turned up many times. DNA of the CDR3: TGCAGTGCTAGAGATCACAGGGCAGGGGGAGGCGCTGGGGCCAACGTCCTGACTTTC. This translates into CSARDHRAGGGAGANVLTF. The chain employs TRBV20-1 and TRBJ2-6; tentative D call: TRBD1 (7 bases). CDR3 size: 19 residues. With 0 bases removed from V and 2 bases from J, the gap between germline ends came to 20 bases. Germline V gene lookup returns CDR1 DFQATT and CDR2 SNEGSKA (reference sequence).

This clonotype came up many times. This chain links TRBV5-1 with TRBJ1-1; D is perhaps TRBD1 (5 bases). The CDR3 spans 15 residues. V gave up 0 bases and J gave up 1 base, with 10 bases separating them. Germline CDR1 reads SGHRS; CDR2 reads YFSETQ. For the CDR3, the DNA is TGCGCCAGCAGCTTGGACGGCAGGGAGAACACTGAAGCTTTCTTT. Translated, it gives CASSLDGRENTEAFF.

Only a few counts were recorded for this clonotype. CDR3 sequence: CASSYGGYTEAFF. The CDR3 bases are TGTGCCAGCAGTTACGGGGGTTACACTGAAGCTTTCTTT. This chain connects TRBV6-5 to TRBJ1-1, with D maybe TRBD1 (5 bases). Between the trimmed V and J ends, which lost 2 bases and 3 bases, there was a span of 7 bases. This CDR3 has 13 residues. Looked up from germline, CDR1 is MNHEY and CDR2 is SVGAGI.

This clonotype was seen repeatedly, ten times or more. This chain connects TRBV14 to TRBJ1-4; D gene unclear. Germline CDR1 is SGHDN and CDR2 is FVKESK. The CDR3 length is 13 residues. V lost 10 bases to trimming and J lost 5 bases, with 14 bases between them. CDR3 amino acids: CATSTGGNEKLFF. Written as DNA, the CDR3 is TGTGCCACAAGCACCGGAGGGAATGAAAAACTGTTTTTT.